This T cell receptor (beta chain) was retrieved from a study of blood T cell repertoires in COVID-19. The wider study: COVID-19 samples, acute and convalescent, were from the United States, Italy and Spain.

The CDR3 totals 17 residues. Trimming took 0 bases from V and 8 from J, leaving 22 bases between them. Germline V lookup: CDR1 ENHRY, CDR2 SYGVKD. Profiled with immunoSEQ multiplex PCR; TCRdb holds only in-frame clones, not every one. The sample has approximately 210,000 clones, roughly four fifths seen once; the top ten hold 12%. Cohort assignment relied on participant-reported clinical history. The chain recombines TRBV10-3 with TRBJ1-2, with D possibly TRBD1 on 5 matching bases. Sequencing input: PBMCs or T cells enriched from blood (not recorded which). The clonotype originates from a man aged 35 to 55 who had recovered from COVID-19. Here the CDR3 reads CAISESQARVRVLGYTF. The DNA of the CDR3 is TGTGCCATCAGTGAGTCCCAGGCCAGGGTAAGGGTCTTGGGCTACACCTTC.